Listed below are T cell receptor beta chains from one sample, sequenced in a study of OX40 agonist ivuxolimab in advanced cancers. The repertoire was sequenced with immunoSEQ multiplex PCR; TCRdb's copy has only in-frame clones and lacks some. The profile shows over 10,000 clones, roughly 80% of them singletons. Sequencing was performed on CD4+ or CD8+ T cells sorted from blood, taken in a trial of the OX40 agonist ivuxolimab. The receptor set was obtained from an adult with an advanced solid tumor such as melanoma, head and neck, liver or kidney cancer. Each CDR3 is given with its conserved first and last residue. The D gene is left open where the match is weak. Where a row states a size, it is once, few, many or the class of an expanded clone; other rows omit it.

>TRBJ2-7|-|TRBV7-9|-
TGTGCCAGCAGCTGGCCAACTTCGGGAGAGCAGTACTTC
CASSWPTSGEQYF
>TRBJ2-7|TRBD2|TRBV5-1|-
TGCGCCAGCAGCGTTAGCGGGTACGAGCAGTACTTC
CASSVSGYEQYF
>TRBJ2-3|-|TRBV6-5|-
TGTGCCAGCAGTTTCCCGAAGGCAGATACGCAGTATTTT
CASSFPKADTQYF
>TRBJ2-7|TRBD1|TRBV6-1|-
TGTGCCAGCACCGGGGAGACAGGGGGCCGCGAGCAGTACTTC
CASTGETGGREQYF
>TRBJ2-1|TRBD2|TRBV15|-
TGTGCCACCAGCCCCACTAGCGGGAGGTCATACAATGAGCAGTTCTTC
CATSPTSGRSYNEQFF
>TRBJ2-1|-|TRBV27|once
TGTGCCAGCAGTTTGGCCGATGGGCCCTACAATGAGCAGTTCTTC
CASSLADGPYNEQFF
>TRBJ2-1|-|TRBV4-3|-
TGCGCCAGCAGCCAAGATACCCCCGGGACCACGGTTGAGCAGTTCTTC
CASSQDTPGTTVEQFF
>TRBJ2-7|-|TRBV4-3|-
TGCGCCAGCAGCCAAGACCGAACAGCTAACTACGAGCAGTACTTC
CASSQDRTANYEQYF
>TRBJ2-1|TRBD2|TRBV4-1|-
TGCGCCAGCAGCCAGGAGACCGGGACTAACTCCTACAATGAGCAGTTCTTC
CASSQETGTNSYNEQFF
>TRBJ2-3|-|TRBV7-3|once
TGTGCCAGCAGCTTATTTTCGGCAGATACGCAGTATTTT
CASSLFSADTQYF
>TRBJ2-7|TRBD2|TRBV5-4|-
TGTGCCAGCAGCTTTACTAGCGGGCCCTCCTACGAGCAGTACTTC
CASSFTSGPSYEQYF
>TRBJ2-7|TRBD1|TRBV5-4|-
TGTGCCAGCAGCCCCGACAGGGACTACGAGCAGTACTTC
CASSPDRDYEQYF
>TRBJ1-1|-|TRBV2|-
TGTGCCAGCAGTGCGGGGTCCCTTGTGAACACTGAAGCTTTCTTT
CASSAGSLVNTEAFF
>TRBJ1-2|-|TRBV11-2|-
TGTGCCAGCAGAGCACTTGAGGGGACCACTAACTATGGCTACACCTTC
CASRALEGTTNYGYTF
>TRBJ1-4|TRBD1|TRBV28|-
TGTGCCAGCCATCATGACAGGGGCCTTAATGAAAAACTGTTTTTT
CASHHDRGLNEKLFF
>TRBJ2-7|-|TRBV18|medium-sized
TGTGCCAGCTCCCCAGAGCCCGGGGGCTACCTCTACGAGCAGTACTTC
CASSPEPGGYLYEQYF
>TRBJ2-3|TRBD2|TRBV13|once
TGTGCCAGCAGCCAATTGGGGCGGGGGGGTCCTAGCACAGATACGCAGTATTTT
CASSQLGRGGPSTDTQYF
>TRBJ2-2|TRBD1|TRBV9|once
TGTGCCAGCACCGGGACAGGGGCGAACACCGGGGAGCTGTTTTTT
CASTGTGANTGELFF
>TRBJ1-5|-|TRBV6-5|-
TGTGCCAGCAGTTACTCGGGGGATAGCAATCAGCCCCAGCATTTT
CASSYSGDSNQPQHF
>TRBJ2-7|-|TRBV5-4|few
TGTGCCAGCAGCTCCGGCCGGGGGGAGCAGTACTTC
CASSSGRGEQYF
>TRBJ1-4|-|TRBV7-9|-
TGTGCCAGCACTTACATCACAGGGAATGAAAAACTGTTTTTT
CASTYITGNEKLFF
>TRBJ2-7|-|TRBV28|-
TGTGCCAGCAGGGGGCCAGGCTACGAGCAGTACTTC
CASRGPGYEQYF
>TRBJ2-5|-|TRBV4-1|-
TGCGCCAGCAGCCAGGGGGTCGGGGCTTGGTCAGCCCAAGAGACCCAGTACTTC
CASSQGVGAWSAQETQYF
>TRBJ2-5|-|TRBV29-1|-
TGCAGCGTTGAAGGGCGAGGGGGAGCGGGTGAGACCCAGTACTTC
CSVEGRGGAGETQYF
>TRBJ2-7|-|TRBV27|-
TGTGCCAGCAGTCCAAGGGGTAAGCCCCTGCTCGAGCAGTACTTC
CASSPRGKPLLEQYF
>TRBJ2-5|-|TRBV10-2|-
TGCGCCAGCAGTCCGGACGGTGGGGAGACCCAGTACTTC
CASSPDGGETQYF
>TRBJ1-5|-|TRBV9|-
TGTGCCAGCAGCGTAGGAGGGAAACTGAATCAGCCCCAGCATTTT
CASSVGGKLNQPQHF
>TRBJ1-1|-|TRBV29-1|-
TGCAGCGTTGACGAGGGAGGCCCTGAAGCTTTCTTT
CSVDEGGPEAFF
>TRBJ1-5|-|TRBV27|-
TGTGCCAGCAGTTTAAGTGGAAATCAGCCCCAGCATTTT
CASSLSGNQPQHF
>TRBJ2-1|TRBD2|TRBV11-3|-
TGTGCCAGCAGCCGTACTAGCGGGGTGATTGAGCAGTTCTTC
CASSRTSGVIEQFF
>TRBJ2-1|TRBD1|TRBV6-1|once
TGTGCCAGCAGATTGGACAGGGGGTTGTTCTTC
CASRLDRGLFF
>TRBJ2-7|-|TRBV10-3|-
TGTGCCATCAGTGAAGGGTACGAGCAGTACTTC
CAISEGYEQYF
>TRBJ1-5|-|TRBV30|many
TGTGCCTGGAGCCGTCCGGGGGTGAGCAATCAGCCCCAGCATTTT
CAWSRPGVSNQPQHF
>TRBJ1-5|TRBD1|TRBV11-3|-
TGTGCCAGCAGCTCCAGGGGGCATCAGCCCCAGCATTTT
CASSSRGHQPQHF
>TRBJ1-1|-|TRBV28|-
TGTGCCAGCAGTTTAGCTCTTAGGGGCACGGGGAACACTGAAGCTTTCTTT
CASSLALRGTGNTEAFF
>TRBJ1-2|TRBD1|TRBV4-3|once
TGCGCCAGCAGCCGAAGCGAGTGGGACAGGGGGGAAAGCTATGGCTACACCTTC
CASSRSEWDRGESYGYTF
>TRBJ2-7|-|TRBV6-1|-
TGTGCCAGCAGCTTCAGTAGCGAGCAGTACTTC
CASSFSSEQYF
>TRBJ2-3|TRBD2|TRBV7-3|-
TGTGCCAGCAGCGATCGAGCGGGACTAACAGATACGCAGTATTTT
CASSDRAGLTDTQYF
>TRBJ2-1|-|TRBV9|-
TGTGCCAGCAGCGTAGGGGGGAAGGATGAGCAGTTCTTC
CASSVGGKDEQFF